This TCR beta chain was profiled in a study of neurological immune-mediated disorders. General observations from the study: In HTLV-1-associated myelopathy, TCR clonal expansion was greatest, and in multiple sclerosis it was least, below healthy controls. Expanded clones shared no CDR3 amino acid sequences across subjects, suggesting private repertoires in all groups.

Each TCR transcript was tagged with a 10-nucleotide random UMI during 5'RACE. TCRdb reprocessed the 5' RACE reads via MiXCR and lists one record per CDR3 protein. This table holds 55,000 to 65,000 distinct CDR3 sequences, 8.5% to 10% found once. This sample's time point: longitudinal time-point 2. The study drew its healthy controls from blood bank volunteers in Maryland, USA. This clonotype was counted many times. Its cognate antigen is unknown. Unmatched junction bases numbered 7, after V lost 3 bases and J lost 2 bases. The germline CDR1 and CDR2 sequences are DFQATT and SNEGSKA (reference sequence). The CDR3 length is 14 residues.

The receptor comes from a man between 25 and 39 years old in good health. V and J are TRBV20-1 and TRBJ2-7, with 7 bases fitting TRBD1. Sequences were obtained from PBMCs. The CDR3 spells CSASVQGYPYEQYF. The CDR3 bases are TGCAGTGCTAGCGTACAGGGGTACCCCTACGAGCAGTACTTC.